This record looks at one TCR beta chain sequence and its context. The antigen it binds to is not known. No qualities accompany the bases; no much larger clone lies one base away. These data are taken from a study of lymphopenia after photon versus proton radiotherapy (dated by TCRdb to 2018 to 2020). Notes on the research overall: The immunological effects of photon versus proton radiation therapy were compared in patients with gastrointestinal tumors who developed high-grade lymphopenia. The cohort comprised about 19 patients with gastrointestinal tumors who received either photon or proton therapy and then developed lymphopenia. The goal of the study was to characterize the differences between the two radiation modalities in how they affect the immune system.

The study at large found these results: The authors looked at the survival association only in patients who died, and they framed better survival with proton therapy as a possibility rather than a demonstrated result. After the lymphocyte count nadir, photon-treated repertoires showed oligoclonal expansion, especially of CD8+ Temra cells, which drove the drop in diversity. Relative stability during treatment was observed in proton-treated patients, whereas loss of naive T cells and TCR diversity and gain of effector/memory populations were observed in photon-treated patients. Across the cohort, a larger post-nadir drop in TCR diversity was inversely correlated with overall survival time among patients who died.

Library preparation used the immunoSEQ multiplex PCR assay. T cell repertoires were profiled with deep sequencing of rearranged TCR beta loci together with multiparametric flow cytometry. TCRdb limited this immuneACCESS table to in-frame rearrangements with V and J called. A share of clones is missing; checked studies link under half to unresolved V genes, and the rest is unexplained. Across this sample there are more than 30,000 clones, with approximately 81% seen only once. The ten largest clones take up approximately 2.9% of the sample. The CDR3 contains 14 residues, cysteine and phenylalanine counted. Just the 42-base CDR3 DNA is kept, in frame starting at base 1. Cut back by 6 bases and 1 base, the V and J ends lie 9 bases apart. Reading the germline V gene gives CDR1 MNHNS and CDR2 SASEGT.

Recombination linked TRBV6-1 to TRBJ1-4; matching of 5 bases hints at TRBD1 as the D gene. This TCR was sampled from a man aged 45-65 years with gastric cancer. The specimen comprised peripheral blood, sampled from a patient treated with photon-based radiotherapy. The sequence in DNA is TGTGCCAGCAGGGGGCTTGGAACTAATGAAAAACTGTTTTTT. It codes for CASRGLGTNEKLFF.